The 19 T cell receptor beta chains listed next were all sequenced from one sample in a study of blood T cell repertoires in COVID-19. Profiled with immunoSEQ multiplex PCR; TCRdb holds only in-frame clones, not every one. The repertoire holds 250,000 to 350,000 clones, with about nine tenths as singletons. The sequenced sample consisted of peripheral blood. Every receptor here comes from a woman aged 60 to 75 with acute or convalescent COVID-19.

The CDR3 nucleotides are TGTGCCAGCAGCGTGGAGGACAGGGGGCCCGGTTGGGATACGCAGTATTTT. Translating it yields CASSVEDRGPGWDTQYF. The chain couples TRBV9 to TRBJ2-3; 11 bases match TRBD1. V lost 2 bases and J lost 6; bases outside the gene matches: 11. Germline CDR1 is SGDLS and CDR2 is YYNGEE. The CDR3 runs 17 residues.

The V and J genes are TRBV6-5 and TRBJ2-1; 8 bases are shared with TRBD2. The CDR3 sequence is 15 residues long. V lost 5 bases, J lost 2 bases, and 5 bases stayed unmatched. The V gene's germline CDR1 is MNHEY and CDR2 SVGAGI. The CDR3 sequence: CASSQALAAYNEQFF. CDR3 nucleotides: TGTGCCAGCAGTCAGGCACTAGCGGCCTACAATGAGCAGTTCTTC.

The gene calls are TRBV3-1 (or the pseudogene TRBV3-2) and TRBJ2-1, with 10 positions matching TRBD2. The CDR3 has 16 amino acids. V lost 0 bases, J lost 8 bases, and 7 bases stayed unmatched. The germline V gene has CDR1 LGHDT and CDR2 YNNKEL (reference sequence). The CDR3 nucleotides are TGTGCCAGCAGCCAAGATAAACTAGCGGGATTGGATGAGCAGTTCTTC. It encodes CASSQDKLAGLDEQFF.

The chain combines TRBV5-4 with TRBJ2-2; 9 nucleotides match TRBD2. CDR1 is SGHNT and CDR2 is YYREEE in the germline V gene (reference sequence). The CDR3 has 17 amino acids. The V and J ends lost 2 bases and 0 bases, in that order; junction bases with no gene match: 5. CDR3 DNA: TGTGCCAGCAGCTTATCCCTAGCGGGACCGAACACCGGGGAGCTGTTTTTT. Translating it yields CASSLSLAGPNTGELFF.

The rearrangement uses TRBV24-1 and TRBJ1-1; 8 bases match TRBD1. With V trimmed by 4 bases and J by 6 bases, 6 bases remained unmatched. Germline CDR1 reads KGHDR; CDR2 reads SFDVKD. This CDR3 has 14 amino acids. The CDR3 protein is CATSETGVRAEAFF. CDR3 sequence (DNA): TGTGCCACCAGTGAGACAGGGGTCAGAGCTGAAGCTTTCTTT.

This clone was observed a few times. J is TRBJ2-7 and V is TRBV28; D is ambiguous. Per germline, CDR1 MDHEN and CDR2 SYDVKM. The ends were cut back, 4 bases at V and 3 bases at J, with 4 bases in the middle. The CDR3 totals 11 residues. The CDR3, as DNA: TGTGCCAGCAGTTCCGTCTACGAGCAGTACTTC. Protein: CASSSVYEQYF.

The CDR3 DNA reads as TGTGCCAGTAGTATTACGGGGTTTGGGATTAGGAGCAATCAGCCCCAGCATTTT. It yields the protein CASSITGFGIRSNQPQHF. V is TRBV19 and J is TRBJ1-5; D gene unclear. This CDR3 is built from 18 residues. The ends were cut back, 3 bases at V and 1 base at J, with 19 bases in the middle. Germline-derived CDR1 and CDR2 are LNHDA and SQIVND (reference sequence).

As DNA, the CDR3 is TGTGCCAGCAGCTTATCGGACAGGGGAGAGACCCAGTACTTC. It specifies CASSLSDRGETQYF. The rearrangement uses TRBV7-3 and TRBJ2-5; 9 bases are shared with TRBD1. CDR3 length equals 14 residues. Germline trimming cut 2 bases from V and 4 bases from J; bases unmatched to any gene: 2. Germline V gene data show CDR1 as SGHTA and CDR2 as FQGTGA.

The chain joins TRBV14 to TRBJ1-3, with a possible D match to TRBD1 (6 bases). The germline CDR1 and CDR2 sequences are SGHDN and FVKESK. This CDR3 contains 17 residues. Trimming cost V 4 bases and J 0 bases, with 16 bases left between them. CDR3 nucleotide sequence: TGTGCCAGCAGCCTTCTGACAGGACGACTCTCTGGAAACACCATATATTTT. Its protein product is CASSLLTGRLSGNTIYF.

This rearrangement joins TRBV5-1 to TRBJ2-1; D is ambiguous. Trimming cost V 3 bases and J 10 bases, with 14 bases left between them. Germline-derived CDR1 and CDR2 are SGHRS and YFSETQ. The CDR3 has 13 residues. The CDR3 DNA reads TGCGCCAGCAGCTCCTTTGGCGGTAGAGAGCAGTTCTTC. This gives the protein CASSSFGGREQFF.

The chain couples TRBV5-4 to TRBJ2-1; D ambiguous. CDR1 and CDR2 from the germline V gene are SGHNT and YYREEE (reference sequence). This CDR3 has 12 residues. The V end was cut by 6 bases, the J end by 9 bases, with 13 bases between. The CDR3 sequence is CASTSPGIEQFF. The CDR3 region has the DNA TGTGCCAGCACCTCTCCGGGTATTGAGCAGTTCTTC.

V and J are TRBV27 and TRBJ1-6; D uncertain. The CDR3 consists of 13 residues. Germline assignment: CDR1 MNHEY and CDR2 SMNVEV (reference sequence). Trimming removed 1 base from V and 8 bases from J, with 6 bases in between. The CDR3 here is CASSLFPYSPLHF. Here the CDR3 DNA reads TGTGCCAGCAGTTTATTCCCATATTCACCCCTCCACTTT.

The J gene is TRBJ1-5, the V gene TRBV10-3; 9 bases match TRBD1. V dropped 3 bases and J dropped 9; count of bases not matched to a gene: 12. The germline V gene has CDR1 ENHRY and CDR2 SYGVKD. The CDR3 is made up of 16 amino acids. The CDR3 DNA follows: TGTGCCATCAGTGACAACAGGGGACAGGGAACGGGGCCCCAGCATTTT. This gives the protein CAISDNRGQGTGPQHF.

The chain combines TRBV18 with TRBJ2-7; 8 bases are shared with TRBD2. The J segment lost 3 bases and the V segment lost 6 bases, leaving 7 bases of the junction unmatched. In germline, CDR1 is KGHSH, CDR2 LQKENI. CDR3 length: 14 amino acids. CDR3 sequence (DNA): TGTGCCAGCTCCAACTCAGCGGGGGACTACGAGCAGTACTTC. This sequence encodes CASSNSAGDYEQYF.

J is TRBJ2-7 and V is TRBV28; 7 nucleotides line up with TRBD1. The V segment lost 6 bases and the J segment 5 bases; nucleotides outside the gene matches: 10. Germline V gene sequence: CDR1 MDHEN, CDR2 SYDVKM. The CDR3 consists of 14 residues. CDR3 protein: CASSLQGPWDEQYF. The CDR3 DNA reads TGTGCCAGCAGCTTACAGGGGCCCTGGGACGAGCAGTACTTC.

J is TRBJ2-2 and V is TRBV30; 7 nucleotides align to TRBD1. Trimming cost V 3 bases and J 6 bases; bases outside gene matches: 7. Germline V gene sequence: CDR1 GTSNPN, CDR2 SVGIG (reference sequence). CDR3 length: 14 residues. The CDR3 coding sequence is TGTGCCTGGAGAGGGGACAGTTCGGCCGGGGAGCTGTTTTTT. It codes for CAWRGDSSAGELFF.

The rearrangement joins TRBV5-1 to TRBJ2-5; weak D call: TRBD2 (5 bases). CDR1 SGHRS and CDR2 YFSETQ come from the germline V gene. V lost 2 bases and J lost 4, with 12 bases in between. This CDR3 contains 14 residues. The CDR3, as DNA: TGCGCCAGCAGCTTTAAGGGAGCCTCAGAGACCCAGTACTTC. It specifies CASSFKGASETQYF.

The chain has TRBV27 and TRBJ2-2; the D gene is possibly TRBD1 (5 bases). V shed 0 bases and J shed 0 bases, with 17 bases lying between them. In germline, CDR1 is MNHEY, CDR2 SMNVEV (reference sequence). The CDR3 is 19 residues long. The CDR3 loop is CASSLSARITGSNTGELFF. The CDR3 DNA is TGTGCCAGCAGTTTATCGGCCCGAATCACAGGCTCGAACACCGGGGAGCTGTTTTTT.

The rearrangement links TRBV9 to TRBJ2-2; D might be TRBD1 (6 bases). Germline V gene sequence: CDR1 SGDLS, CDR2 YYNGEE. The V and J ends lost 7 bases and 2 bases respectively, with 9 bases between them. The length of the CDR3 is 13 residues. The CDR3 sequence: CASGQINTGELFF. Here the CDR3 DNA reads TGTGCCAGCGGACAGATTAACACCGGGGAGCTGTTTTTT.